This is a list of T cell receptor beta chains from one sample in a study of immune reconstitution after stem cell transplant in scleroderma. TCRdb fed the RT-PCR reads into MiXCR, producing one record per CDR3 protein. This table has around 3,000 distinct CDR3 sequences, roughly 9.5% appearing once. The specimen was collected before or after autologous hematopoietic stem cell transplantation (not recorded which). The receptors were gathered from a female donor with systemic sclerosis. Each CDR3 is given with its conserved first and last residue. A D gene is named only where the DNA matches it firmly. Only some rows state a clone size, as once, few, many or a class for expanded clones.

j_call: TRBJ2-1; clone_size: medium-sized; d_call: TRBD1; v_call: TRBV11-3; cdr3_nt: TGTGCCAGCAGTCCAGGACAGGGGAGAATCAATGAGCAGTTCTTC; cdr3_aa: CASSPGQGRINEQFF
j_call: TRBJ2-7; clone_size: medium-sized; d_call: NA; v_call: TRBV18; cdr3_nt: TGTGCCAGCTCACCAATAGGCGGAAACTCCTACGAGCAGTACTTC; cdr3_aa: CASSPIGGNSYEQYF
j_call: TRBJ2-1; clone_size: NA; d_call: NA; v_call: TRBV5-4; cdr3_nt: TGTGCCAGCAGCCCCCGGAGGGGGGGGCCCAACAATGAGCAGTTCTTC; cdr3_aa: CASSPRRGGPNNEQFF
j_call: TRBJ1-1; clone_size: medium-sized; d_call: NA; v_call: TRBV29-1; cdr3_nt: TGCAGCGTTATTCAGCGGAACACTGAAGCTTTCTTT; cdr3_aa: CSVIQRNTEAFF
j_call: TRBJ2-7; clone_size: medium-sized; d_call: NA; v_call: TRBV29-1; cdr3_nt: TGCAGCGTTCGCGATGTGGTCTACGAGCAGTACTTC; cdr3_aa: CSVRDVVYEQYF
j_call: TRBJ1-4; clone_size: medium-sized; d_call: NA; v_call: TRBV5-1; cdr3_nt: TGCGCCAGCAGCTTCGACACCACTAATGAAAAACTGTTTTTT; cdr3_aa: CASSFDTTNEKLFF
j_call: TRBJ2-7; clone_size: few; d_call: NA; v_call: TRBV5-1; cdr3_nt: TGCGCCAGCAGCTTGGGGGGACGCAACTCCTACGAGCAGTACTTC; cdr3_aa: CASSLGGRNSYEQYF
j_call: TRBJ1-5; clone_size: large; d_call: NA; v_call: TRBV20-1; cdr3_nt: TGCAGTGCTAGGCACGATCGAGGGGACCCATATAGCAATCAGCCCCAGCATTTT; cdr3_aa: CSARHDRGDPYSNQPQHF
j_call: TRBJ1-1; clone_size: NA; d_call: NA; v_call: TRBV6-5; cdr3_nt: TGTGCCAGCAGCCGACGAGAGATGGGACGGATGAACACTGAAGCTTTCTTT; cdr3_aa: CASSRREMGRMNTEAFF
j_call: TRBJ1-1; clone_size: few; d_call: TRBD1; v_call: TRBV5-1; cdr3_nt: TGCGCCAGCAGCTCACCTAGGACAGGGCGCACTGAAGCTTTCTTT; cdr3_aa: CASSSPRTGRTEAFF
j_call: TRBJ2-3; clone_size: medium-sized; d_call: NA; v_call: TRBV29-1; cdr3_nt: TGCAGCGTTGAAGAGCTACAGGGACATACGCAGTATTTT; cdr3_aa: CSVEELQGHTQYF
j_call: TRBJ2-7; clone_size: few; d_call: TRBD2; v_call: TRBV27; cdr3_nt: TGTGCCACCGCCCGACTAGCGGGGGTCTACGAGCAGTACTTC; cdr3_aa: CATARLAGVYEQYF
j_call: TRBJ2-7; clone_size: NA; d_call: NA; v_call: TRBV7-9; cdr3_nt: TGTGCCAGCAGCTTACCAGGTGACAGCGAATACGAGCAGTACTTC; cdr3_aa: CASSLPGDSEYEQYF
j_call: TRBJ1-6; clone_size: large; d_call: NA; v_call: TRBV20-1; cdr3_nt: TGCAGTGCTACGGCTGCGGGACAAAATAATTCACCCCTCCACTTT; cdr3_aa: CSATAAGQNNSPLHF
j_call: TRBJ1-2; clone_size: few; d_call: NA; v_call: TRBV5-5; cdr3_nt: TGTGCCAGCAGCTTGGCCGGTAACTATGGCTACACCTTC; cdr3_aa: CASSLAGNYGYTF
j_call: TRBJ1-5; clone_size: medium-sized; d_call: NA; v_call: TRBV5-1; cdr3_nt: TGCGCCAGCAGCTTGGGGGGGAGCAATCAGCCCCAGCATTTT; cdr3_aa: CASSLGGSNQPQHF
j_call: TRBJ1-3; clone_size: few; d_call: TRBD1; v_call: TRBV5-1; cdr3_nt: TGCGCCAGCAGCCCCGGGACAGGTGATGGAAACACCATATATTTT; cdr3_aa: CASSPGTGDGNTIYF
j_call: TRBJ1-6; clone_size: large; d_call: NA; v_call: TRBV2; cdr3_nt: TGTGCCAGCAGTGAAGGCAGGGGCTATTCACCCCTCCACTTT; cdr3_aa: CASSEGRGYSPLHF
j_call: TRBJ2-5; clone_size: few; d_call: NA; v_call: TRBV21-1; cdr3_nt: TGTGCCAGCAGCAAAGAGAGAGGATGGGAGACCCAGTACTTC; cdr3_aa: CASSKERGWETQYF
j_call: TRBJ2-7; clone_size: NA; d_call: NA; v_call: TRBV7-6; cdr3_nt: TGTGCCAGCACTCTTTTTCGTTTCCCCTTC; cdr3_aa: CASTLFRFPF
j_call: TRBJ1-1; clone_size: large; d_call: NA; v_call: TRBV5-1; cdr3_nt: TGCGCCAGCAGCTTACCTCAGGGAAAGGGGAACACTGAAGCTTTCTTT; cdr3_aa: CASSLPQGKGNTEAFF